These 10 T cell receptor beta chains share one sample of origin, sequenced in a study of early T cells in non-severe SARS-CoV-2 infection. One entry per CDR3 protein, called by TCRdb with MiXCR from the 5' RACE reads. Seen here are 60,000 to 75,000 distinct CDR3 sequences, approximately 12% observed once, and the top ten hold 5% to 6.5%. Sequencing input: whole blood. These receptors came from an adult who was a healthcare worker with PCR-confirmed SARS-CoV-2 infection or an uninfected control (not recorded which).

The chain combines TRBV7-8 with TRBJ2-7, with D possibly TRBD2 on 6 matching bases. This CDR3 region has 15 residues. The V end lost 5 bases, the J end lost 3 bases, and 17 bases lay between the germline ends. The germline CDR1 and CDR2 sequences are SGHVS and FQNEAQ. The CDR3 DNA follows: TGTGCCAGCAGCCACCGAGGGGACTCGATCTACGAGCAGTACTTC. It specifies CASSHRGDSIYEQYF. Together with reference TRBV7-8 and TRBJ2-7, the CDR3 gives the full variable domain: GAGVSQSPRYKVAKRGQDVALRCDPISGHVSLFWYQQALGQGPEFLTYFQNEAQLDKSGLPSDRFFAERPEGSVSTLKIQRTQQEDSAVYLCASSHRGDSIYEQYFGPGTRLTVT.

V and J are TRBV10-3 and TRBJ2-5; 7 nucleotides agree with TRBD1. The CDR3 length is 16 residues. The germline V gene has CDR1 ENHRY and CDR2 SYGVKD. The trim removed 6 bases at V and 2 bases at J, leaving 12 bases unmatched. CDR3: CAIRNPPGTEQETQYF. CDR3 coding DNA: TGTGCCATCAGAAACCCCCCCGGGACAGAACAAGAGACCCAGTACTTC.

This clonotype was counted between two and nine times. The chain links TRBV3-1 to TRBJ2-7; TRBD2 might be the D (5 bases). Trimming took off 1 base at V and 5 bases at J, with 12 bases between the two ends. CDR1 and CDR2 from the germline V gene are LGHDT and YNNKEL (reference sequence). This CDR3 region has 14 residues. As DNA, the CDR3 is TGTGCCAGCAGCCAAGGAGGGAAGCGCAACGAGCAGTACTTC. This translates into CASSQGGKRNEQYF.

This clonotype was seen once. CDR3 nucleotides: TGTGCCAGCAGCCAAGCCGGACTCAGGGGCAAAGAGACCCAGTACTTC. Protein product: CASSQAGLRGKETQYF. This chain connects TRBV4-2 to TRBJ2-5; TRBD1 is a possible D gene (6 bases). The CDR3 contains 16 residues. From germline, CDR1 is LGHNA and CDR2 YNFKEQ. Trimming took off 1 base at V and 3 bases at J, with 15 bases between the two ends.

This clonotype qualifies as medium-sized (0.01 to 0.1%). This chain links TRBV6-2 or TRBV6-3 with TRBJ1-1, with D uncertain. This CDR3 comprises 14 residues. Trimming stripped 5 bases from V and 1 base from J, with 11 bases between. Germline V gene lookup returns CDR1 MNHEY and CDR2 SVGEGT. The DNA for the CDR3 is TGTGCCAGCAGTCGTGACGGGGAGAACACTGAAGCTTTCTTT. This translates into CASSRDGENTEAFF.

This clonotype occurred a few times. The CDR3 sequence: CASSQDHRNLGSPLHF. Written as DNA, the CDR3 is TGCGCCAGCAGCCAAGATCACAGGAATCTGGGTTCACCCCTCCACTTT. The chain joins TRBV4-1 to TRBJ1-6; a weak D match, TRBD1 (5 bases). In germline, CDR1 is MGHRA, CDR2 YSYEKL. V lost 0 bases to trimming and J lost 9 bases, with 15 bases between them. This CDR3 contains 16 residues.

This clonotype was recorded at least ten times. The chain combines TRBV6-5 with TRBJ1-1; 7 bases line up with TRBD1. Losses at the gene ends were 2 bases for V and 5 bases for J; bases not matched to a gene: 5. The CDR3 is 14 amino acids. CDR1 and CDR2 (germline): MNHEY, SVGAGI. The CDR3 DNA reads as TGTGCCAGCAGTTACGTCAGGGGGAATACTGAAGCTTTCTTT. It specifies CASSYVRGNTEAFF.

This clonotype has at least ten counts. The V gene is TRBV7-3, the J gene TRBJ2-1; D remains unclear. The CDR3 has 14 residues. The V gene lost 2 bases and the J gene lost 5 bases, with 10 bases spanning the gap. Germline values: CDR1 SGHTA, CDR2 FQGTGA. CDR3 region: CASSLSPQNNEQFF. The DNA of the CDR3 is TGTGCCAGCAGCTTATCTCCTCAAAACAATGAGCAGTTCTTC.

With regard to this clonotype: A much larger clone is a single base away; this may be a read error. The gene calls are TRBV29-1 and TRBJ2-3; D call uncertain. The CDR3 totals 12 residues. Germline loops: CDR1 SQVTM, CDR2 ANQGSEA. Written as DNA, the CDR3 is TGCAGCGTTGACGCAGGCACAGATACGCGGTATTTT. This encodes CSVDAGTDTRYF.

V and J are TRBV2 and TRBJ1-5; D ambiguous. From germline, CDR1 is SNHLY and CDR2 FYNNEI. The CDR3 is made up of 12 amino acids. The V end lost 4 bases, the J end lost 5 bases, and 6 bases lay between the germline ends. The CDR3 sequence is CASSVGYQPQHF. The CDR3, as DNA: TGTGCCAGCAGTGTAGGGTATCAGCCCCAGCATTTT.